The present T cell receptor (beta chain) was sequenced within a study of T cells in Graves' hyperthyroidism and ophthalmopathy. Turning to the study itself: The blood sample was taken at first diagnosis, before treatment began.

Study-wide points: Through a model of 13 V-J features, ophthalmopathy was separated from stable hyperthyroidism. Ophthalmopathy, which appeared later, was predicted by the model a median approximately six months before onset. Most clonotypes expanded in the thyroid (above 0.001) were also present in blood.

The CDR3 runs to 13 residues. Trimming stripped 10 bases from V and 3 bases from J, with 14 bases between. Per germline, CDR1 SGHKS and CDR2 YYEKEE (reference sequence). RNA transcripts yielded amplified TCR beta CDR3 regions. HTBI primers were used for first-round RT-PCR of the TCR CDR3. TCRdb called the multiplex PCR reads again in MiXCR, with one record for every CDR3 protein. Among under 650,000 distinct CDR3 sequences listed, about a sixth were seen once. This clonotype has only one observation. What it binds is unknown. Sequenced material: blood. This chain joins TRBV5-5 and TRBJ2-1, with D possibly being TRBD1 or TRBD2 (5 bases each). The receptor comes from a woman aged 30 to 39 with Graves' hyperthyroidism. Here the CDR3 DNA reads TGTGCCGGCCGGGACCCGATCTACAATGAGCAGTTCTTC. Protein sequence: CAGRDPIYNEQFF. Complete variable domain (other parts from reference TRBV5-5 and TRBJ2-1): DAGVTQSPTHLIKTRGQQVTLRCSPISGHKSVSWYQQVLGQGPQFIFQYYEKEERGRGNFPDRFSARQFPNYSSELNVNALLLGDSALYLCAGRDPIYNEQFFGPGTRLTVL.